One sample yielded the 16 T cell receptor beta chains listed below, sequenced in a study of T cells in Graves' hyperthyroidism and ophthalmopathy. Amplification of TCR beta CDR3 regions was performed using RNA transcripts as template. HTBI primers drove first-round RT-PCR of the TCR CDR3. TCRdb re-analysed the multiplex PCR reads in MiXCR, keeping a single row per CDR3 protein. In the table there are roughly 550,000 distinct CDR3 sequences, roughly a sixth of which are singletons. The specimen sequenced was blood. These receptors originate from a woman aged 25-40 years with Graves' ophthalmopathy.

This clonotype has at least ten counts. The V gene is TRBV7-2, the J gene TRBJ2-1; D unresolved. Germline V gives CDR1 SGHTA, CDR2 FQGNSA. V was trimmed by 2 bases and J by 2 bases, leaving 10 bases between them. CDR3 length: 15 amino acids. The CDR3 nucleotides are TGTGCCAGCAGCTTACTCGAAGGACCCTACAATGAGCAGTTCTTC. It yields the protein CASSLLEGPYNEQFF.

CDR3 in DNA: TGCAGCGTTGATTCCCCAGGGATTGGCGGCTACACCTTC. Its translation is CSVDSPGIGGYTF. This chain links TRBV29-1 with TRBJ1-2; a possible D gene is TRBD1 (5 bases). In germline, CDR1 is SQVTM, CDR2 ANQGSEA. This CDR3 is built from 13 residues. V was pared by 3 bases and J by 8 bases, with 16 bases between.

There are many counts of this clonotype. CDR3 sequence reads: CSARDGGGRGAYEQYF. Here the CDR3 DNA reads TGCAGTGCTAGAGATGGCGGGGGGCGGGGGGCCTACGAGCAGTACTTC. The chain joins TRBV20-1 to TRBJ2-7; 8 positions agree with TRBD2. J was trimmed by 2 bases and V by 0 bases; bases with no gene match: 9. Germline values: CDR1 DFQATT, CDR2 SNEGSKA (reference sequence). The CDR3 is made up of 16 amino acids.

This clonotype was observed at least ten times. This chain uses TRBV3-1 with TRBJ2-2, with TRBD2 matching 14 bases. Germline V gene sequence: CDR1 LGHDT, CDR2 YNNKEL (reference sequence). Trimming at V came to 5 bases and at J to 6 bases, leaving 11 bases not matched to a gene. The CDR3 totals 18 residues. The CDR3 DNA reads TGTGCCAGCAGCGCTCACGGGACTAGCGGGAGAGCGGCCGGGGAGCTGTTTTTT. Translation: CASSAHGTSGRAAGELFF. Based on the CDR3 plus reference TRBV3-1 and TRBJ2-2, the full variable domain is DTAVSQTPKYLVTQMGNDKSIKCEQNLGHDTMYWYKQDSKKFLKIMFSYNNKELIINETVPNRFSPKSPDKAHLNLHINSLELGDSAVYFCASSAHGTSGRAAGELFFGEGSRLTVL.

In this sample, this clonotype turned up a few times. The chain uses TRBV12-3 or TRBV12-4 and TRBJ1-6; D possibly corresponds to TRBD1 (5 bases). There are 13 residues in the CDR3. The V end lost 10 bases, the J end lost 10 bases, and 17 bases lay between the germline ends. The CDR3 loop is CATKDRVYSPLHF. The CDR3 DNA follows: TGTGCCACAAAAGACAGAGTTTACTCACCCCTCCACTTT.

This chain uses TRBV10-3 with TRBJ2-5; TRBD1 is a possible D gene (5 bases). CDR3 size: 13 residues. Trimming pared 4 bases from V and 2 bases from J, leaving 8 bases between. From germline, CDR1 is ENHRY and CDR2 SYGVKD. The CDR3 is CAISVQGQETQYF. DNA of the CDR3: TGTGCCATCAGTGTGCAGGGTCAAGAGACCCAGTACTTC.

This clonotype occurred many times. The CDR3 nucleotides read TGTGCCTGGAGTGCCCAGGGAAAAAACATTCAGTACTTC. Translation gives CAWSAQGKNIQYF. This chain connects TRBV30 to TRBJ2-4; D perhaps matches TRBD1 (5 bases). Trimming took off 1 base at V and 4 bases at J, with 8 bases between the two ends. The CDR3 contains 13 residues. Germline CDR1 and CDR2: GTSNPN and SVGIG (reference sequence).

This clonotype was counted a few times. The chain combines TRBV27 with TRBJ2-6, with 8 bases matching TRBD2. Germline V lookup: CDR1 MNHEY, CDR2 SMNVEV (reference sequence). After removal of 5 bases from V and 0 bases from J, the junction contained 3 bases not matched to a gene. CDR3 size: 16 residues. CDR3 bases: TGTGCCAGCAGTCCCGGGGGGGGCTCTGGGGCCAACGTCCTGACTTTC. Protein sequence: CASSPGGGSGANVLTF.

This clonotype has only a few counts. The chain has TRBV20-1 and TRBJ2-6; a possible D gene is TRBD2 (6 bases). The CDR3 is 14 amino acids. V dropped 6 bases and J dropped 3 bases, with 12 bases sitting between them. Germline V gene sequence: CDR1 DFQATT, CDR2 SNEGSKA (reference sequence). The CDR3 spells CSAPRGGGANVLTF. For the CDR3, the DNA is TGCAGTGCCCCGCGGGGTGGTGGGGCCAACGTCCTGACTTTC.

This clonotype was picked up many times. The rearrangement links TRBV11-2 to TRBJ2-1, with 13 bases identical to TRBD2. V gave up 3 bases and J gave up 3 bases; unmatched junction bases: 2. This CDR3 is built from 16 residues. CDR1 is SGHAT, CDR2 FQNNGV, per germline. CDR3 nucleotides: TGTGCCAGCAGCTTCGGACTAGCGGGAGTCTACAATGAGCAGTTCTTC. Amino acids: CASSFGLAGVYNEQFF. The entire variable domain, with the rest obtained from reference TRBV11-2 and TRBJ2-1, is as follows: EAGVAQSPRYKIIEKRQSVAFWCNPISGHATLYWYQQILGQGPKLLIQFQNNGVVDDSQLPKDRFSAERLKGVDSTLKIQPAKLEDSAVYLCASSFGLAGVYNEQFFGPGTRLTVL.

This sequence joins TRBV11-2 and TRBJ2-4, with a tentative D call TRBD1 (5 bases). Trimming stripped 1 base from V and 6 bases from J, with 10 bases between. Germline values: CDR1 SGHAT, CDR2 FQNNGV. The CDR3 has 14 amino acids. For the CDR3, the DNA is TGTGCCAGCAGCTTAGGTCAGGGTCTAAACATTCAGTACTTC. It yields the protein CASSLGQGLNIQYF.

This clonotype came up many times. The chain recombines TRBV20-1 with TRBJ2-7; 7 bases agree with TRBD2. Unmatched junction bases numbered 8, after V lost 2 bases and J lost 4 bases. This CDR3 comprises 14 residues. In germline, CDR1 is DFQATT, CDR2 SNEGSKA (reference sequence). CDR3 nucleotide sequence: TGCAGTGCTAGATACCCAGCGGGAAGGTACGAGCAGTACTTC. Translation: CSARYPAGRYEQYF.

This clonotype appeared many times. The chain employs TRBV30 and TRBJ2-1; D gene uncertain. The CDR3 is 15 residues long. The V end lost 0 bases, the J end lost 5 bases, and 14 bases lay between the germline ends. CDR1 and CDR2 (germline): GTSNPN, SVGIG (reference sequence). This CDR3 reads CAWSVRLLPDNEQFF. In DNA, the CDR3 is TGTGCCTGGAGTGTACGCCTCCTGCCAGACAATGAGCAGTTCTTC. The full variable domain, completed using reference TRBV30 and TRBJ2-1, is SQTIHQWPATLVQPVGSPLSLECTVEGTSNPNLYWYRQAAGRGLQLLFYSVGIGQISSEVPQNLSASRPQDRQFILSSKKLLLSDSGFYLCAWSVRLLPDNEQFFGPGTRLTVL.

This clonotype was observed a few times. The chain links TRBV27 to TRBJ2-3, with TRBD2 as a possible D gene (6 bases). Trimming took off 6 bases at V and 4 bases at J, with 20 bases between the two ends. From germline, CDR1 is MNHEY and CDR2 SMNVEV (reference sequence). The CDR3 length is 16 residues. The CDR3, as DNA: TGTGCCAGCAGACTAACCGGGACTCTTCTCGCAGATACGCAGTATTTT. Residues: CASRLTGTLLADTQYF.

A note on this clonotype: One base away lies a much larger clone, so this may be a sequencing read error. CDR3 DNA sequence: TGTGCCAGCAGCGACCCCCAGAGAGGCGGGATTCGTCCCTACGAGCAGTACTTC. Amino acid sequence: CASSDPQRGGIRPYEQYF. The chain employs TRBV3-1 and TRBJ2-7; D is possibly TRBD2 (6 bases). Trimming stripped 5 bases from V and 2 bases from J, with 25 bases between. The CDR3 has 18 amino acids. Germline V gene sequence: CDR1 LGHDT, CDR2 YNNKEL (reference sequence).

The chain carries TRBV4-2 and TRBJ2-7; TRBD2 agrees at 10 bases. Losses at the gene ends were 3 bases for V and 4 bases for J; bases not matched to a gene: 9. The CDR3 covers 16 residues. The germline V gene encodes CDR1 LGHNA and CDR2 YNFKEQ. The chain's CDR3 is CASSQGLLAGAYEQYF. The DNA for the CDR3 is TGTGCCAGCAGCCAGGGCCTCCTAGCGGGGGCGTACGAGCAGTACTTC.